The clone carrying this T cell receptor beta chain has just a few counts. Its antigen is undetermined. The record originates from a study of response to subunit inactivated influenza vaccine. Regarding the study as a whole: After each seasonal influenza vaccination, few new T cells are recruited, the authors suggested.

This CDR3 has 16 amino acids. V was clipped by 4 bases and J by 3 bases, with 19 bases between them. Germline lookup yields CDR1 SGDLS and CDR2 YYNGEE. TCRdb reprocessed the RT-PCR reads via MiXCR and lists one record per CDR3 protein. This table holds around 580,000 distinct CDR3 sequences, around 15% found once. The V gene is TRBV9, the J gene TRBJ1-2; D is perhaps TRBD1 (5 bases). The material was PBMCs from blood, obtained 12 days after vaccination. The origin of this receptor is a man aged 50-59 years who received an inactivated influenza vaccine. The CDR3 region has the DNA TGTGCCAGCAGCCCCGATACCGGGGCCGCCTACTATGGCTACACCTTC. As protein: CASSPDTGAAYYGYTF. Combining the CDR3 with reference TRBV9 and TRBJ1-2 gives the whole variable domain DSGVTQTPKHLITATGQRVTLRCSPRSGDLSVYWYQQSLDQGLQFLIQYYNGEERAKGNILERFSAQQFPDLHSELNLSSLELGDSALYFCASSPDTGAAYYGYTFGSGTRLTVV.